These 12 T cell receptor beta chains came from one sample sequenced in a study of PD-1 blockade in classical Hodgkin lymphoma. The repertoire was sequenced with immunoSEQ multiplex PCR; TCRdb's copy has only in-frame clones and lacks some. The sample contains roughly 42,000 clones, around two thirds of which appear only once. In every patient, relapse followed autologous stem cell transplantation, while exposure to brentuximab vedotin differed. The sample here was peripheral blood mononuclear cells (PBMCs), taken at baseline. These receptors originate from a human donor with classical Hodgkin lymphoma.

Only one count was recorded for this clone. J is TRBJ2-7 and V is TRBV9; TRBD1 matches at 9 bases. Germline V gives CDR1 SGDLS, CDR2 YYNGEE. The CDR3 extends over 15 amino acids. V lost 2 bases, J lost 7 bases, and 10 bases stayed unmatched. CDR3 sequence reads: CASSVDGQGSDEQYF. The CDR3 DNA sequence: TGTGCCAGCAGCGTGGACGGACAGGGGTCGGATGAGCAGTACTTC.

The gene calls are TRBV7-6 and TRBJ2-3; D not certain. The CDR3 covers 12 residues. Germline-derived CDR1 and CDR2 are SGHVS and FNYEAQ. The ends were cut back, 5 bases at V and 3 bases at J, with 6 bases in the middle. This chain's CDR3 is CASSRNTDTQYF. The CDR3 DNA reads TGTGCCAGCAGCCGTAATACAGATACGCAGTATTTT.

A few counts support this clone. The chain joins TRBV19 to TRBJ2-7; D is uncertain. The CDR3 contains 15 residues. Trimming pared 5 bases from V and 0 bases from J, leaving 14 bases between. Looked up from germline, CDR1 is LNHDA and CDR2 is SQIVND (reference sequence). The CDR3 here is CASSGFFLPSYEQYF. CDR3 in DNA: TGTGCCAGTAGTGGATTTTTCCTTCCCTCCTACGAGCAGTACTTC. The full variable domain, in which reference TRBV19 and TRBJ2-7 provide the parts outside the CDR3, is DGGITQSPKYLFRKEGQNVTLSCEQNLNHDAMYWYRQDPGQGLRLIYYSQIVNDFQKGDIAEGYSVSREKKESFPLTVTSAQKNPTAFYLCASSGFFLPSYEQYFGPGTRLTVT.

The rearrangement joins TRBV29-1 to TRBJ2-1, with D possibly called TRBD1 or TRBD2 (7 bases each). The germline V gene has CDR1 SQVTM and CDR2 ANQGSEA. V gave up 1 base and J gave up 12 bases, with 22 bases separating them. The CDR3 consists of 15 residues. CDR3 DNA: TGCAGCGTTGAAGGAGACAGGGAGCGGGGTGAAGGGCAGTTCTTC. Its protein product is CSVEGDRERGEGQFF.

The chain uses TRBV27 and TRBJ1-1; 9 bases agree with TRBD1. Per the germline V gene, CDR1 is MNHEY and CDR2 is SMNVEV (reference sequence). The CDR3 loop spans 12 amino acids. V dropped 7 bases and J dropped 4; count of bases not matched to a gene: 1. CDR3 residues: CASMTGGTEAFF. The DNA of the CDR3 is TGTGCCAGCATGACAGGGGGCACTGAAGCTTTCTTT.

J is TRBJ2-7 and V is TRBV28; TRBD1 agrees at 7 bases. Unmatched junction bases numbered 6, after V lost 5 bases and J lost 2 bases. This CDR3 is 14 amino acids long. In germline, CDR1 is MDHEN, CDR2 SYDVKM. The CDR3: CASSGTVEAYEQYF. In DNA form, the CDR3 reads TGTGCCAGCAGTGGGACAGTGGAGGCCTACGAGCAGTACTTC.

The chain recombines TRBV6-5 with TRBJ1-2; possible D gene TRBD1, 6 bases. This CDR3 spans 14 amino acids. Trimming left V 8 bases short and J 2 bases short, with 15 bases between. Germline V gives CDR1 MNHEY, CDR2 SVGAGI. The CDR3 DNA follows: TGTGCCAGCGGGGGGCCGGGGACCAACTATGGCTACACCTTC. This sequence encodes CASGGPGTNYGYTF.

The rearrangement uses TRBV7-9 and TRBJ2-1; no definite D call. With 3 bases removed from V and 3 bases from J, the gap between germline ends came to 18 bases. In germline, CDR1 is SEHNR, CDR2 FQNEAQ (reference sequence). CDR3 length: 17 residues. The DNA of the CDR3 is TGTGCCAGCAGCTTCCTCCTCCCAGGAGAGATCTACAATGAGCAGTTCTTC. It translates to CASSFLLPGEIYNEQFF.

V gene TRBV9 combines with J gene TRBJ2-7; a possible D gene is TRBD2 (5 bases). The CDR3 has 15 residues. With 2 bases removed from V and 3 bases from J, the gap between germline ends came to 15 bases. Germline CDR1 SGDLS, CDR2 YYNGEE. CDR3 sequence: CASSVVDSAFYEQYF. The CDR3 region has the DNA TGTGCCAGCAGCGTTGTGGACTCGGCGTTCTACGAGCAGTACTTC.

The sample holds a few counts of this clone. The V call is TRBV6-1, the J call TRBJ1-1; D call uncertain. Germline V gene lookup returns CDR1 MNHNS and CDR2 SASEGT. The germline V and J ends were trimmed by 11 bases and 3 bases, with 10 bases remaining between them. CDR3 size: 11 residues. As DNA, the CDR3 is TGTGCCTTGGCGGAAGACACTGAAGCTTTCTTT. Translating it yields CALAEDTEAFF.

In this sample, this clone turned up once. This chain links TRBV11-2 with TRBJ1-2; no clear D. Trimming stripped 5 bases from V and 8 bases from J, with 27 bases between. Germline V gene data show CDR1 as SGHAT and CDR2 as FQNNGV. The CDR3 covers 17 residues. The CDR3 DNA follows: TGTGCCAGCAGCCTAGGTGCAGACCTCGCCCGCAAAGGAGGCTACACCTTC. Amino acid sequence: CASSLGADLARKGGYTF.

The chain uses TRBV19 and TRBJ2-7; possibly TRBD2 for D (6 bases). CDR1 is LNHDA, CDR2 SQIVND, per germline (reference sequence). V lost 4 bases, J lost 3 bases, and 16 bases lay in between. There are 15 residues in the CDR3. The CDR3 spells CASSNGTRGLYEQYF. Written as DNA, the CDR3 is TGTGCCAGTAGTAACGGGACTCGGGGTCTCTACGAGCAGTACTTC.